Listed below are T cell receptor beta chains from one sample, sequenced in a study of blood T cell repertoires in COVID-19. Here immunoSEQ multiplex PCR was the method, and the copy in TCRdb shows in-frame clones only, minus some. The table records fewer than 350,000 clones, approximately 89% of them present only once. The source material was peripheral blood. All receptors come from a woman aged 60-75 years with COVID-19, enrolled during active disease. Each CDR3 is given with its conserved first and last residue. D genes are given only for firm matches. For some rows the clone size is stated as once, few or many, or as a class when expanded; others skip it.

J,V,size,D,CDR3,DNA
TRBJ2-1,TRBV28,NA,NA,CASSLVGLGQFF,TGTGCCAGCAGTTTAGTGGGCCTGGGGCAGTTCTTC
TRBJ1-2,TRBV5-6,once,NA,CASSLTDNYGYTF,TGTGCCAGCAGCTTGACAGATAACTATGGCTACACCTTC
TRBJ2-5,TRBV5-1,NA,NA,CATSGGETQYF,TGCGCCACCTCCGGGGGTGAGACCCAGTACTTC
TRBJ2-2,TRBV11-3,NA,TRBD1,CASSSWTGNTGELFF,TGTGCCAGCAGCTCCTGGACAGGGAATACCGGGGAGCTGTTTTTT
TRBJ1-2,TRBV5-1,NA,TRBD1,CASKQGYDYGYTF,TGCGCCAGCAAACAGGGGTATGACTATGGCTACACCTTC
TRBJ2-1,TRBV28,NA,NA,CASIVNNEQFF,TGTGCCAGCATAGTTAACAATGAGCAGTTCTTC
TRBJ2-1,TRBV7-6,NA,TRBD2,CASSTSGGAYNEQFF,TGTGCCAGCAGCACAAGCGGGGGGGCCTACAATGAGCAGTTCTTC
TRBJ1-1,TRBV2,NA,NA,CASSEARRGDTEAFF,TGTGCCAGCAGTGAAGCGCGGAGGGGAGACACTGAAGCTTTCTTT
TRBJ1-2,TRBV3-1/TRBV3-2,once,TRBD1,CASSQDRGSYGYTF,TGTGCCAGCAGCCAGGACAGGGGTTCCTATGGCTACACCTTC
TRBJ1-4,TRBV9,NA,TRBD1,CASSAHTGGAGEKLFF,TGTGCCAGCAGCGCCCACACAGGGGGCGCTGGTGAAAAACTGTTTTTT
TRBJ2-2,TRBV5-6,NA,TRBD1,CASSSQDRGFTGELFF,TGTGCCAGCAGCTCCCAGGACAGGGGGTTCACCGGGGAGCTGTTTTTT
TRBJ2-5,TRBV5-1,NA,TRBD1,CASSSDRRETQYF,TGCGCCAGCAGCTCGGACAGGCGCGAGACCCAGTACTTC
TRBJ2-2,TRBV28,NA,TRBD1,CASRKTGITGELFF,TGTGCCAGCAGAAAGACAGGGATCACCGGGGAGCTGTTTTTT
TRBJ1-6,TRBV28,NA,NA,CASVVGGLNSPLHF,TGTGCCAGCGTAGTCGGGGGGTTAAATTCACCCCTCCACTTT
TRBJ2-3,TRBV21-1,once,NA,CASSKLLTGTDTQYF,TGTGCCAGCAGCAAACTCCTGACAGGCACAGATACGCAGTATTTT
TRBJ2-1,TRBV29-1,NA,TRBD1,CSVERQGSYNEQFF,TGCAGCGTTGAACGACAGGGCTCCTACAATGAGCAGTTCTTC
TRBJ1-5,TRBV19,NA,NA,CASSRGQGGGQPQHF,TGTGCCAGTAGTAGGGGTCAGGGAGGGGGGCAGCCCCAGCATTTT
TRBJ2-3,TRBV29-1,NA,NA,CSVSTDTDTQYF,TGCAGCGTTTCCACAGACACAGATACGCAGTATTTT
TRBJ1-5,TRBV21-1,NA,NA,CASSTRTGCNQPQHF,TGTGCCAGCAGCACACGGACAGGGTGCAATCAGCCCCAGCATTTT
TRBJ1-2,TRBV19,NA,NA,CASSRSGQNYGYTF,TGTGCCAGTAGCCGTTCGGGTCAAAACTATGGCTACACCTTC
TRBJ1-1,TRBV7-3,NA,TRBD1,CASSVTGAATEAFF,TGTGCCAGCAGCGTCACAGGGGCTGCAACTGAAGCTTTCTTT
TRBJ1-2,TRBV5-4,NA,NA,CASSLHRDGYTF,TGTGCCAGCAGCCTCCACAGGGACGGCTACACCTTC
TRBJ1-5,TRBV9,NA,NA,CASNGGSNQPQHF,TGTGCCAGCAACGGGGGTAGCAATCAGCCCCAGCATTTT
TRBJ1-2,TRBV18,NA,NA,CASSPISIAQGSYGYTF,TGTGCCAGCTCACCAATTAGTATTGCACAGGGAAGCTATGGCTACACCTTC
TRBJ1-2,TRBV20-1,NA,TRBD1,CSASPGGTNYGYTF,TGCAGTGCTAGTCCAGGGGGAACGAACTATGGCTACACCTTC
TRBJ2-2,TRBV2,NA,NA,CATTRQNTGELFF,TGTGCCACCACGAGGCAGAACACCGGGGAGCTGTTTTTT
TRBJ1-5,TRBV28,NA,TRBD1,CASSRQGGRNSNQPQHF,TGTGCCAGCAGTCGCCAGGGGGGCCGCAATAGCAATCAGCCCCAGCATTTT
TRBJ1-1,TRBV5-1,NA,NA,CASSFSARGSSEAFF,TGCGCCAGCAGCTTTTCCGCCAGAGGGTCCTCTGAAGCTTTCTTT
TRBJ1-1,TRBV19,NA,TRBD1,CASGGTGGEEAFF,TGTGCCAGTGGCGGGACAGGGGGCGAGGAAGCTTTCTTT
TRBJ2-1,TRBV9,NA,TRBD2,CASSVGTSGGAAYNEQFF,TGTGCCAGCAGCGTAGGGACTAGCGGGGGGGCCGCTTACAATGAGCAGTTCTTC
TRBJ1-1,TRBV7-9,NA,TRBD1,CASSLTDRTEAFF,TGTGCCAGCAGCTTGACGGACAGGACGGAAGCTTTCTTT
TRBJ1-1,TRBV3-1/TRBV3-2,NA,TRBD1,CASSQAPGQGADEAFF,TGTGCCAGCAGCCAAGCGCCCGGACAGGGGGCGGATGAAGCTTTCTTT
TRBJ1-1,TRBV9,NA,NA,CASSVAGGNTEAFF,TGTGCCAGCAGCGTAGCCGGAGGGAACACTGAAGCTTTCTTT
TRBJ1-6,TRBV5-1,NA,NA,CASSLDRISANSPLHF,TGCGCCAGCAGCTTGGACAGAATTTCGGCGAATTCACCCCTCCACTTT
TRBJ2-7,TRBV9,NA,TRBD2,CASSILSGGPRSFYEQYF,TGTGCCAGCAGCATCCTAAGCGGGGGGCCCCGATCCTTCTACGAGCAGTACTTC
TRBJ1-5,TRBV9,NA,NA,CASSVDPGTNQPQHF,TGTGCCAGCAGCGTAGATCCGGGGACAAATCAGCCCCAGCATTTT
TRBJ1-4,TRBV19,NA,TRBD1,CASSRQGTGGSNEKLFF,TGTGCCAGTAGTAGACAGGGAACCGGTGGATCTAATGAAAAACTGTTTTTT
TRBJ1-1,TRBV10-3,NA,NA,CAISELGQGEGAFF,TGTGCCATCAGTGAGTTGGGGCAAGGGGAAGGGGCTTTCTTT
TRBJ2-1,TRBV4-1,NA,TRBD2,CASSLGLAAYNEQFF,TGCGCCAGCAGCTTGGGACTAGCGGCTTACAATGAGCAGTTCTTC
TRBJ2-2,TRBV7-2,NA,NA,CASSFDRPNTGELFF,TGTGCCAGCAGCTTTGACAGACCGAACACCGGGGAGCTGTTTTTT
TRBJ1-2,TRBV19,NA,NA,CASSTAGWGYGYTF,TGTGCCAGTAGTACGGCGGGCTGGGGCTATGGCTACACCTTC
TRBJ1-2,TRBV18,NA,TRBD1,CASSPTGTEGNGYTF,TGTGCCAGCTCACCAACCGGGACAGAGGGCAATGGCTACACCTTC
TRBJ1-2,TRBV6-5,NA,TRBD1,CASRLQGAYGYTF,TGTGCCAGCAGACTACAGGGGGCCTATGGCTACACCTTC
TRBJ1-1,TRBV19,NA,TRBD1,CASSITRDRGRTEAFF,TGTGCCAGTAGTATAACCCGGGACAGGGGACGGACTGAAGCTTTCTTT
TRBJ1-2,TRBV6-5,few,TRBD1,CASSYSGQGAHGYTF,TGTGCCAGCAGTTACTCGGGACAGGGGGCACATGGCTACACCTTC
TRBJ2-2,TRBV9,NA,TRBD1,CASSLLGTGGTGELFF,TGTGCCAGCAGCCTTTTGGGGACAGGGGGCACCGGGGAGCTGTTTTTT
TRBJ1-2,TRBV3-1/TRBV3-2,NA,TRBD1,CASSQAQGTYGYTF,TGTGCCAGCAGCCAAGCACAGGGGACCTATGGCTACACCTTC